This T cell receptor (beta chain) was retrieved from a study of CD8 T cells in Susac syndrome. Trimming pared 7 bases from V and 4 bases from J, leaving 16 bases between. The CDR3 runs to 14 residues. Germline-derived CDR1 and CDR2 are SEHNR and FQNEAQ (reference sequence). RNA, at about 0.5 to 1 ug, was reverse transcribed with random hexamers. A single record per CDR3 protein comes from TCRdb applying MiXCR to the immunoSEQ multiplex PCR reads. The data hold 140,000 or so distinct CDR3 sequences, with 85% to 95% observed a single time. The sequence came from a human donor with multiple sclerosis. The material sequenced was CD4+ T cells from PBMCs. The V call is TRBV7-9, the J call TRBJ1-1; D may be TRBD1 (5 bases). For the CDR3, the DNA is TGTGCCAGCACCGCAGCAGGCGGGGCCACTGAAGCTTTCTTT. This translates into CASTAAGGATEAFF.